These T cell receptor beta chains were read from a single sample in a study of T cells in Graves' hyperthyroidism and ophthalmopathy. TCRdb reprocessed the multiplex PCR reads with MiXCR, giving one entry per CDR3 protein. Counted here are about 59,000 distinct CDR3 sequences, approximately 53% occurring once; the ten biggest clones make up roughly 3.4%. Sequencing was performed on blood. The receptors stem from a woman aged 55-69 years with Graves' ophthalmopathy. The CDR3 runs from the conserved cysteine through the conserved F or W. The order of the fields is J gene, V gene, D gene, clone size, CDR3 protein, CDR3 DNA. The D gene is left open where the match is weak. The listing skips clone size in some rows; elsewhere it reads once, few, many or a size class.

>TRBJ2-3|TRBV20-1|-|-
CSASRVADTDTQYF
TGCAGTGCGTCAAGGGTGGCGGACACAGATACGCAGTATTTT
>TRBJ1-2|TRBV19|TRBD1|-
CASTFSSGGNYGYTF
TGTGCCAGTACCTTCTCCTCAGGGGGGAACTATGGCTACACCTTC
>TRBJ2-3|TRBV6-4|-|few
CASGGTDTQYF
TGTGCCAGCGGTGGAACAGATACGCAGTATTTT
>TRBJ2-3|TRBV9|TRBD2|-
CASSPGLAGDTQYF
TGTGCCAGCAGTCCCGGACTAGCTGGAGATACGCAGTATTTT
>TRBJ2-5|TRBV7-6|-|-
CASSPLTGEGETQYF
TGTGCCAGCAGCCCCTTAACAGGGGAGGGAGAGACCCAGTACTTC
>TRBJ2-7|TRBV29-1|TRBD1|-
CSVSGTGKSYEQYF
TGCAGCGTCTCTGGGACAGGGAAGTCCTACGAGCAGTACTTC
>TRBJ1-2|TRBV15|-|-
CATSGGEGPYF
TGTGCCACCAGCGGGGGCGAGGGCCCATACTTC
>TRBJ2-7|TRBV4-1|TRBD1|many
CASSHPGQGPYEQYF
TGCGCCAGCAGCCACCCGGGACAGGGCCCCTACGAGCAGTACTTC
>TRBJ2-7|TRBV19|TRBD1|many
CASSISGQGPEQYF
TGTGCCAGTAGTATATCCGGACAGGGACCCGAGCAGTACTTC
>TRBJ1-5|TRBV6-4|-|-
CASSETGTGRSSNQPQHF
TGTGCCAGCAGCGAGACCGGAACAGGGAGGAGTAGCAATCAGCCCCAGCATTTT
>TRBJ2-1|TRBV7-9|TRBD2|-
CASSPGTSGLLNEQFF
TGTGCCAGCAGCCCCGGGACTAGCGGGCTCCTCAATGAGCAGTTCTTC
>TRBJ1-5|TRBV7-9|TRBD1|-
CASSLTGQGGQPQHF
TGTGCCAGCAGCCTTACAGGACAGGGAGGTCAGCCCCAGCATTTT
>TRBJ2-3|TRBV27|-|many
CASSLSYADTQYF
TGTGCCAGCAGTTTATCTTACGCCGATACGCAGTATTTT
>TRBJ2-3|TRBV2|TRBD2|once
CASSESGGASTDTQYF
TGTGCCAGCAGTGAAAGCGGGGGGGCGTCCACGGATACGCAGTATTTT
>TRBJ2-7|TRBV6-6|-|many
CASSQDSHYEQYF
TGTGCCAGCAGTCAGGACAGCCACTACGAGCAGTACTTC
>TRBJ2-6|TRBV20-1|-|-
CSARNRDF
TGCAGTGCTAGAAACAGGGATTTC
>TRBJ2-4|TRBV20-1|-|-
CSARVEFTLAKNIQYF
TGCAGTGCTAGGGTGGAGTTCACCTTAGCCAAAAACATTCAGTACTTC
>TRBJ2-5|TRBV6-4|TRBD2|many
CASSDPAGGQETQYF
TGTGCCAGCAGTGACCCCGCGGGGGGTCAAGAGACCCAGTACTTC
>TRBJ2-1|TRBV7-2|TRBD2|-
CASSLGFWTSGYEQFF
TGTGCCAGCAGCTTAGGCTTTTGGACTAGCGGGTATGAGCAGTTCTTC
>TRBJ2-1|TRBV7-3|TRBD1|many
CASSYDVGTGKEFF
TGTGCCAGCAGCTACGACGTTGGGACAGGCAAGGAGTTCTTC
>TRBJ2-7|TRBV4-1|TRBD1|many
CASSQEEGETGREQYF
TGCGCCAGCAGCCAAGAAGAAGGGGAGACAGGGCGCGAGCAGTACTTC
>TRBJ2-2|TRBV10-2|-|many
CASSESNPVNTGELFF
TGCGCCAGCAGTGAGTCGAATCCGGTAAACACCGGGGAGCTGTTTTTT
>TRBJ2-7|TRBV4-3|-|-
CASSQDRGSYEQYF
TGCGCCAGCAGCCAAGATCGGGGGAGCTACGAGCAGTACTTC
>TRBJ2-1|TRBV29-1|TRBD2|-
CSLAGTSYEQFF
TGCAGCTTAGCGGGGACTAGCTATGAGCAGTTCTTC
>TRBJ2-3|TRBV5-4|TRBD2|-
CASSLSRGLAGGNNEQYF
TGTGCCAGCAGCTTGTCACGAGGACTAGCGGGGGGAAACAATGAGCAGTATTTT
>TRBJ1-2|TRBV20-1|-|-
CSASVRGGRNGYTF
TGCAGTGCTAGCGTGAGGGGGGGGAGAAATGGCTACACCTTC
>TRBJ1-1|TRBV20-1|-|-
CSARDGGVAEAFF
TGCAGTGCTAGAGATGGGGGGGTAGCTGAAGCTTTCTTT
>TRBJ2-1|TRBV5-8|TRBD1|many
CASSSQQGAAYNEQFF
TGTGCCAGCAGCTCACAACAGGGGGCAGCCTACAATGAGCAGTTCTTC
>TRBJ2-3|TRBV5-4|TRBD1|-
CASSLAGQGWDEQYF
TGTGCCAGCAGCTTGGCCGGACAGGGATGGGATGAGCAGTATTTT
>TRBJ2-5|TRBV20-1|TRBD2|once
CSASGTSGRAEETQYF
TGCAGTGCTAGCGGGACTAGCGGGAGGGCGGAAGAGACCCAGTACTTC
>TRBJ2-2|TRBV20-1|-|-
CSAPKTGGLSTGELFF
TGCAGTGCTCCTAAGACAGGAGGCCTGAGCACCGGGGAGCTGTTTTTT
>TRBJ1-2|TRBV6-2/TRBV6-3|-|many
CASNIAGATGDGYTF
TGTGCCAGCAACATAGCTGGGGCCACCGGGGATGGCTACACCTTC
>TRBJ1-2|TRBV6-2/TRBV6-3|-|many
CASSYSRIYYGYTF
TGTGCCAGCAGTTACTCGCGGATTTACTATGGCTACACCTTC
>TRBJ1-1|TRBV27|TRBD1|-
CASSLGTGLKAFF
TGTGCCAGCAGTTTGGGGACAGGGTTGAAAGCTTTCTTT
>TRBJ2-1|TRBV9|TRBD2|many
CASSSLAGGHNEQFF
TGTGCCAGCAGCTCATTAGCGGGAGGTCACAATGAGCAGTTCTTC
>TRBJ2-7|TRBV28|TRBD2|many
CASSFAGVPNEQYF
TGTGCCAGCAGTTTCGCGGGAGTCCCCAACGAGCAGTACTTC
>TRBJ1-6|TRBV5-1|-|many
CASSLERGVYNSPLHF
TGCGCCAGCAGCTTGGAAAGGGGAGTCTATAATTCACCCCTCCACTTT
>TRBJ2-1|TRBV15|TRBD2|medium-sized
CATSNLWERESNEQFF
TGTGCCACCAGCAACCTTTGGGAGCGGGAGTCGAATGAGCAGTTCTTC
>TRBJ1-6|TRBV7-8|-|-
CASSLGLAGSSPLHF
TGTGCCAGCAGCTTGGGACTAGCGGGATCTTCACCCCTCCACTTT
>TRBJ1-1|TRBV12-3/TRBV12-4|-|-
CASTPIERNRVNTEAFF
TGTGCCAGCACCCCAATTGAGCGGAACAGGGTGAACACTGAAGCTTTCTTT
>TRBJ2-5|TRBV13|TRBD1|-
CASSLRTGVLETQYF
TGTGCCAGCAGCTTAAGGACAGGCGTGTTGGAGACCCAGTACTTC
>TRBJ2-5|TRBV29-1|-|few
CSVRGTPGGQETQYF
TGCAGCGTGAGGGGAACCCCCGGCGGTCAAGAGACCCAGTACTTC
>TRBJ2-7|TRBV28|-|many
CASRKDGRSSYEQYF
TGTGCCAGCAGGAAGGATGGCAGGAGCTCCTACGAGCAGTACTTC
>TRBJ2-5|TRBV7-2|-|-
CASSLAGQAQYF
TGTGCCAGCAGCTTAGCGGGGCAGGCCCAGTACTTC
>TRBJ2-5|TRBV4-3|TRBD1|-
CASSLGQGIGTGETQYF
TGCGCCAGCAGCCTCGGACAGGGGATCGGGACCGGGGAGACCCAGTACTTC
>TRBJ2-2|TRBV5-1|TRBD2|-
CASSLDGLAGLTGELFF
TGCGCCAGCAGCTTGGACGGACTAGCGGGATTAACCGGGGAGCTGTTTTTT
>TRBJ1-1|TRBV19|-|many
CASSGSGTEAFF
TGTGCCAGTAGTGGGTCGGGCACTGAAGCTTTCTTT